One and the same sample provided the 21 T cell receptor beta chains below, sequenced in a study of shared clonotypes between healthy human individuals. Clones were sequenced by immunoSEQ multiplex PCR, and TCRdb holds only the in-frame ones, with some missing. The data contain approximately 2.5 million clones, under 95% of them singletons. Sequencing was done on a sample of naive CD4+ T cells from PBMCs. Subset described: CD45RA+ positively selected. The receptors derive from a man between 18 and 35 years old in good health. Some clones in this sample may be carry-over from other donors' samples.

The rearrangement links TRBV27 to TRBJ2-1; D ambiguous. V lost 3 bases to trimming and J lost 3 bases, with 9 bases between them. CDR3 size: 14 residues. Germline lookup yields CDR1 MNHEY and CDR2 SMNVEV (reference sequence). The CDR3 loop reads CASSFGRSYNEQFF. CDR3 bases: TGTGCCAGCAGTTTCGGCCGGAGCTACAATGAGCAGTTCTTC.

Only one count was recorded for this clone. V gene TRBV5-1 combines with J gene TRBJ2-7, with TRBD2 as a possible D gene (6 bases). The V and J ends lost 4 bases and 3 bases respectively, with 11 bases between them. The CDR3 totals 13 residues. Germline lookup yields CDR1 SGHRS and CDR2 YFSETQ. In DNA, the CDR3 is TGCGCCAGCAGCCCGGTTAGCGGCTACGAGCAGTACTTC. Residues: CASSPVSGYEQYF.

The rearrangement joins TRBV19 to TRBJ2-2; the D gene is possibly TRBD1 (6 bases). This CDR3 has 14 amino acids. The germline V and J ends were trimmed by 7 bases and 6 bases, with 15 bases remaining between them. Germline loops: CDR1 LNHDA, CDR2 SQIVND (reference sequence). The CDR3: CASNLAGDAGELFF. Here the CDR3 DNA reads TGTGCCAGTAATCTGGCAGGGGACGCCGGGGAGCTGTTTTTT.

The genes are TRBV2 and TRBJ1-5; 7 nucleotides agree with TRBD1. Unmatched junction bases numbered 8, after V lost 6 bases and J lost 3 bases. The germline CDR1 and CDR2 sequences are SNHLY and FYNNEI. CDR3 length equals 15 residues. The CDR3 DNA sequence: TGTGCCAGCAGAGCCCGACAGGGAAACAATCAGCCCCAGCATTTT. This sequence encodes CASRARQGNNQPQHF.

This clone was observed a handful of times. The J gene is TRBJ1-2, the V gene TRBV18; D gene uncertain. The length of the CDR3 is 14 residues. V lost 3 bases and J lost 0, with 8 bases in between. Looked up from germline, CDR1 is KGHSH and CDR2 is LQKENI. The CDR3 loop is CASSPTTANYGYTF. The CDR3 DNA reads TGTGCCAGCTCACCGACAACCGCTAACTATGGCTACACCTTC.

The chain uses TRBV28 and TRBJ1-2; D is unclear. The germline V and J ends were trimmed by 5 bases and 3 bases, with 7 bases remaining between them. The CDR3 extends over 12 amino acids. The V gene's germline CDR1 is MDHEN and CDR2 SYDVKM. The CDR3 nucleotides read TGTGCCAGCAGTCCCAGTCACTATGGCTACACCTTC. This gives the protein CASSPSHYGYTF.

CDR3 nucleotides: TGTGCCAGCAGCGTTGGGACTAGTCAGTTCAATGAGCAGTTCTTC. The encoded protein is CASSVGTSQFNEQFF. The rearrangement joins TRBV5-8 to TRBJ2-1; the match to TRBD2 covers 8 bases. After removal of 4 bases from V and 6 bases from J, the junction contained 9 bases not matched to a gene. The V gene's germline CDR1 is SGHTS and CDR2 YDEGEE. The CDR3 consists of 15 residues.

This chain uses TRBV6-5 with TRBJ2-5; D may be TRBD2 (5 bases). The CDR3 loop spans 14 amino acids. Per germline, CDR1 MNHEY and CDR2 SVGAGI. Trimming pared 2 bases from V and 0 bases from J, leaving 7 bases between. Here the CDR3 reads CASSYGGYQETQYF. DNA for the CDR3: TGTGCCAGCAGTTACGGCGGGTACCAAGAGACCCAGTACTTC.

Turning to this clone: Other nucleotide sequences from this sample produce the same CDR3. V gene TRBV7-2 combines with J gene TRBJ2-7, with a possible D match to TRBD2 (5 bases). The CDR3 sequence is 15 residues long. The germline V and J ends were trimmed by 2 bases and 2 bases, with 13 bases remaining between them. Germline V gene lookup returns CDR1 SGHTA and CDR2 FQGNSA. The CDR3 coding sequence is TGTGCCAGCAGCTTATTGGCGGGCGAAGCCTACGAGCAGTACTTC. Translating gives CASSLLAGEAYEQYF.

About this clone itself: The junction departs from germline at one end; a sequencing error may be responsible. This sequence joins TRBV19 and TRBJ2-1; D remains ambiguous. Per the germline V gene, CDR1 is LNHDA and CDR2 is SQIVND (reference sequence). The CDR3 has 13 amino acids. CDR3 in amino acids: CASSPQRSNEQFF. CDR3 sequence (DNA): TGTGCGAGTAGTCCGCAAAGGAGTAATGAGCAGTTCTTC. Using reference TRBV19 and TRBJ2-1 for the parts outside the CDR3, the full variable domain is DGGITQSPKYLFRKEGQNVTLSCEQNLNHDAMYWYRQDPGQGLRLIYYSQIVNDFQKGDIAEGYSVSREKKESFPLTVTSAQKNPTAFYLCASSPQRSNEQFFGPGTRLTVL.

The CDR3 region has the DNA TGTGCCAGCAGTTTACCCCGGGGGGCCAGTGGAAACACCATATATTTT. Translation gives CASSLPRGASGNTIYF. This sequence joins TRBV28 and TRBJ1-3; D might be TRBD1 (6 bases). The CDR3 spans 16 residues. Germline assignment: CDR1 MDHEN and CDR2 SYDVKM. The V end lost 2 bases, the J end lost 3 bases, and 14 bases lay between the germline ends.

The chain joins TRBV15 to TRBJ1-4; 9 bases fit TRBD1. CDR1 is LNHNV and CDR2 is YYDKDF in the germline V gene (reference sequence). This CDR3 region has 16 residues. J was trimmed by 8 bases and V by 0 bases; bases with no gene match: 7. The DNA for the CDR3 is TGTGCCACCAGCAGAGATCTCGGGACAGGGTACGAAAAACTGTTTTTT. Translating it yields CATSRDLGTGYEKLFF.

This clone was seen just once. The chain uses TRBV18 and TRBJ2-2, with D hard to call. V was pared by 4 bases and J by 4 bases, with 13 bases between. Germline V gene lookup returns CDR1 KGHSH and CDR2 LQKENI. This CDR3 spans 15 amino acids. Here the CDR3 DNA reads TGTGCCAGCTCACTGACTGCCGTAACCACCGGGGAGCTGTTTTTT. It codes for CASSLTAVTTGELFF.

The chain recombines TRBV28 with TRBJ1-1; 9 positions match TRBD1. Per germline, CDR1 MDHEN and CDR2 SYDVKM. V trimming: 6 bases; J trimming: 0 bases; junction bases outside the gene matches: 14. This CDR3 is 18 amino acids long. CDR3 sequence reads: CASSESFRDRDMNTEAFF. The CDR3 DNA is TGTGCCAGCAGCGAATCATTCCGGGACAGGGACATGAACACTGAAGCTTTCTTT.

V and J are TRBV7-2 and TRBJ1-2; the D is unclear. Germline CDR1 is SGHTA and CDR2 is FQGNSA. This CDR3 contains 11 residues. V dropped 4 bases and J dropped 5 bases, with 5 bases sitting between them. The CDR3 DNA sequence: TGTGCCAGCAGCTCATCTTATGGCTACACCTTC. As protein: CASSSSYGYTF.

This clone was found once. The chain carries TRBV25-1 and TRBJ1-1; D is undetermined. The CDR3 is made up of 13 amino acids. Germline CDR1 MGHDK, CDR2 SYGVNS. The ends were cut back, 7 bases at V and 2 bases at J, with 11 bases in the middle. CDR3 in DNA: TGTGCCAGCAAAGAACACCCTAACACTGAAGCTTTCTTT. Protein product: CASKEHPNTEAFF.

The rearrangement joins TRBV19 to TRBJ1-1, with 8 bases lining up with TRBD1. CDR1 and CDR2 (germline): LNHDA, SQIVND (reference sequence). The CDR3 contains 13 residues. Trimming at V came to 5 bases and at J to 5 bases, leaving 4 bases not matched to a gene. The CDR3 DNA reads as TGTGCCAGTAGTGGACAGGGAAGTACTGAAGCTTTCTTT. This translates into CASSGQGSTEAFF. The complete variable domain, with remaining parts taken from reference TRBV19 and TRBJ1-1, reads DGGITQSPKYLFRKEGQNVTLSCEQNLNHDAMYWYRQDPGQGLRLIYYSQIVNDFQKGDIAEGYSVSREKKESFPLTVTSAQKNPTAFYLCASSGQGSTEAFFGQGTRLTVV.

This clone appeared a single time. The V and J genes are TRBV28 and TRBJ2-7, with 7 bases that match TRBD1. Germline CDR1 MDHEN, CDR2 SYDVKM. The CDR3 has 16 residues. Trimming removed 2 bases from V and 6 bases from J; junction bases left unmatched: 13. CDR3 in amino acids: CASSLAKGLPGGEQYF. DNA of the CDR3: TGTGCCAGCAGTTTAGCTAAGGGGCTTCCAGGGGGCGAGCAGTACTTC.

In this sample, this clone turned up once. CDR3 protein: CASRAGTGDEKLFF. CDR3 sequence (DNA): TGTGCCAGTAGGGCCGGGACAGGGGATGAAAAACTGTTTTTT. The chain has TRBV19 and TRBJ1-4; 10 bases align to TRBD1. V lost 6 bases to trimming and J lost 6 bases; unmatched junction nucleotides: 4. Germline V CDR1 and CDR2: LNHDA, SQIVND (reference sequence). This CDR3 has 14 amino acids.

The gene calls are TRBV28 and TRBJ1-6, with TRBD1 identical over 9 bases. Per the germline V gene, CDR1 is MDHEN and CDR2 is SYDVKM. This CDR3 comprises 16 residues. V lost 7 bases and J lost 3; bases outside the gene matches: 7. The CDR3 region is CASTPGDRDYNSPLHF. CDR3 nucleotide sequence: TGTGCCAGCACCCCCGGGGACAGGGACTATAATTCACCCCTCCACTTT.

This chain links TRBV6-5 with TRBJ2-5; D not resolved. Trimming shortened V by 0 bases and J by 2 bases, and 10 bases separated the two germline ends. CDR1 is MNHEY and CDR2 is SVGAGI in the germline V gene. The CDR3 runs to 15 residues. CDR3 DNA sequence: TGTGCCAGCAGTTACTCCCCAGGTACACAAGAGACCCAGTACTTC. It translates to CASSYSPGTQETQYF.